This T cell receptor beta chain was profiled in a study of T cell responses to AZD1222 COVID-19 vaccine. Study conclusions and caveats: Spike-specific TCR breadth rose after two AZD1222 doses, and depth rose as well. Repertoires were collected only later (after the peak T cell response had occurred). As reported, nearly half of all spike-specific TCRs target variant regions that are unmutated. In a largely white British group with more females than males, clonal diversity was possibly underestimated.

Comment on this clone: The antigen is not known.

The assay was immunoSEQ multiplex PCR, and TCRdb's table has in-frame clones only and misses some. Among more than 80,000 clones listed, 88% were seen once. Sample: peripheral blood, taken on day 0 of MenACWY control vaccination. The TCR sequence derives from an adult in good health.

In DNA form, the CDR3 reads TGTGCCAGCACAACAGGTTACAATCAGCCCCAGCATTTT. It translates to CASTTGYNQPQHF. V gene TRBV6-5 combines with J gene TRBJ1-5, with TRBD1 as a possible D gene (5 bases). This CDR3 is built from 13 residues. Germline values: CDR1 MNHEY, CDR2 SVGAGI. Trimming pared 7 bases from V and 3 bases from J, leaving 10 bases between.